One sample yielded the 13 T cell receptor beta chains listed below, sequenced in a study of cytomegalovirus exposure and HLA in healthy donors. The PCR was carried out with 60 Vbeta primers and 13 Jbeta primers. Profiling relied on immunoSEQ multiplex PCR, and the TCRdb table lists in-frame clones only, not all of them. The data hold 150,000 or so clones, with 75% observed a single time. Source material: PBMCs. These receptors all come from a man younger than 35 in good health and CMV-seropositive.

CDR3 sequence reads: CASSPKLAVSSYEQYF. The CDR3 nucleotides are TGTGCCAGCAGCCCAAAACTAGCGGTGAGCTCCTACGAGCAGTACTTC. The genes are TRBV11-1 and TRBJ2-7, with 8 bases aligning to TRBD2. Germline V gives CDR1 SGHAT, CDR2 FQDESV (reference sequence). This CDR3 is 16 amino acids long. The ends lost 5 bases at V and 0 bases at J; junction bases unmatched: 9. Full variable domain (remainder filled in from reference TRBV11-1 and TRBJ2-7): EAEVAQSPRYKITEKSQAVAFWCDPISGHATLYWYRQILGQGPELLVQFQDESVVDDSQLPKDRFSAERLKGVDSTLKIQPAELGDSAMYLCASSPKLAVSSYEQYFGPGTRLTVT.

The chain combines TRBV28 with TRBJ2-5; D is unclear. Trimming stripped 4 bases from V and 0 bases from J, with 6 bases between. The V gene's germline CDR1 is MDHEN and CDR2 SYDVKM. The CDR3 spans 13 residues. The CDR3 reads CASSYSYQETQYF. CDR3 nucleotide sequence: TGTGCCAGCAGTTACAGTTACCAAGAGACCCAGTACTTC.

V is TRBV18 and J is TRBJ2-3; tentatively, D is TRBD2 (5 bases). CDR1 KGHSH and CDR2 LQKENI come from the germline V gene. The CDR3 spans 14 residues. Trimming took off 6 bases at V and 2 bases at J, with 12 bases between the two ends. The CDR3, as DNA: TGTGCCAGCTCTCGGGATTTCATCACAGATACGCAGTATTTT. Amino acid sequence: CASSRDFITDTQYF.

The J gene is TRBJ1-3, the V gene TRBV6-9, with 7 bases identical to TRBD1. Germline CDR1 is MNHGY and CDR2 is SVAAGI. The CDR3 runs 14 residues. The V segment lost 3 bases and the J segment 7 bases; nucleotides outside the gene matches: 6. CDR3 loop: CASSYPQGGNTIYF. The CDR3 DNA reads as TGTGCCAGCAGTTACCCCCAGGGGGGCAACACCATATATTTT.

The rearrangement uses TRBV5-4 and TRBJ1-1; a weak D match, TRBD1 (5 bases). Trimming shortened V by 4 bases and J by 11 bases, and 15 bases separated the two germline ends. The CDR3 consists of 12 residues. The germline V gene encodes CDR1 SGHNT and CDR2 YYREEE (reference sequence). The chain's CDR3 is CASSLGGAWAFF. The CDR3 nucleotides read TGTGCCAGCAGCCTGGGTGGGGCTTGGGCTTTCTTT.

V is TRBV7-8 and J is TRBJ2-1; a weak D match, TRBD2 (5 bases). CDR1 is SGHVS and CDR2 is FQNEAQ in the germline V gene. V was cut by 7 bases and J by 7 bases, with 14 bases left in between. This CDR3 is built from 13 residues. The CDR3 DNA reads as TGTGCCAGCATCGGAGGACGGTTAAATGAGCAGTTCTTC. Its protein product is CASIGGRLNEQFF. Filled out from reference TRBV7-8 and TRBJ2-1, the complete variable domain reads GAGVSQSPRYKVAKRGQDVALRCDPISGHVSLFWYQQALGQGPEFLTYFQNEAQLDKSGLPSDRFFAERPEGSVSTLKIQRTQQEDSAVYLCASIGGRLNEQFFGPGTRLTVL.

This CDR3 reads CASKLQTSNQPQHF. DNA for the CDR3: TGTGCCAGCAAATTACAGACCAGCAATCAGCCCCAGCATTTT. The chain is built from TRBV2 and TRBJ1-5; D not certain. The CDR3 contains 14 residues. Germline lookup yields CDR1 SNHLY and CDR2 FYNNEI. V gave up 7 bases and J gave up 1 base, with 11 bases separating them.

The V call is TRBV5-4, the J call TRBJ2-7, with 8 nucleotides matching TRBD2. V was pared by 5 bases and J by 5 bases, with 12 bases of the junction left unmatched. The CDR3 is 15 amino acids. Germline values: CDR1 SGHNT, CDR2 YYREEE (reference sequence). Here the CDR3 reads CASRARGGGVDEQYF. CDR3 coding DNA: TGTGCCAGCAGGGCCCGGGGGGGCGGTGTTGACGAGCAGTACTTC.

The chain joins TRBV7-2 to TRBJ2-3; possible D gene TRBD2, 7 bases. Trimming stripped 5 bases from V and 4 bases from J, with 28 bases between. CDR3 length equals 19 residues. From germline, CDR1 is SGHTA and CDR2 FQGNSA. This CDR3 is CASSLTRGTAGARSDTQYF. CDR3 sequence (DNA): TGTGCCAGCAGCCTGACTAGGGGGACGGCGGGAGCTCGGTCAGATACGCAGTATTTT.

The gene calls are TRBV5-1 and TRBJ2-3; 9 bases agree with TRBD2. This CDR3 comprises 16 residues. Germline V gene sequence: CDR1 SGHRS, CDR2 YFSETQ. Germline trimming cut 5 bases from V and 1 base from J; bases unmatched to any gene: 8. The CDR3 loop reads CASSSISGRGTDTQYF. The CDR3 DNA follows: TGCGCCAGCAGTTCCATTAGCGGGAGAGGCACAGATACGCAGTATTTT.

The CDR3 region has the DNA TGTGCCAGCAGTGACGGGACAGCAACCTACGAGCAGTACTTC. Amino acid sequence: CASSDGTATYEQYF. The rearrangement uses TRBV2 and TRBJ2-5; TRBD1 matches 7 bases. The J call may be wrong; the DNA end is better matched by TRBJ2-7. CDR1 is SNHLY and CDR2 is FYNNEI in the germline V gene. The CDR3 runs 14 residues.

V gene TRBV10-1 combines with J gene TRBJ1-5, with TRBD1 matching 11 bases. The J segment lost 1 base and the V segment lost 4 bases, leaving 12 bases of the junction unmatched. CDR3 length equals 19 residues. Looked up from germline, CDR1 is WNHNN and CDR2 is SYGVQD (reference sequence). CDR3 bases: TGCGCCAGCAGTGGCCCCGGGACAGGGGGATTCGAGAGCAATCAGCCCCAGCATTTT. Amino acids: CASSGPGTGGFESNQPQHF.

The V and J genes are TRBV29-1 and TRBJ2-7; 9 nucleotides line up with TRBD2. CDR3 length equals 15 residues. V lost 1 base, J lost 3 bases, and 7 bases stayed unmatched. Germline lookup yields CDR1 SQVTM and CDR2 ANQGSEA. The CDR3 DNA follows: TGCAGCGTTGAAGGGCTTAGCGGGAGAAACTACGAGCAGTACTTC. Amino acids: CSVEGLSGRNYEQYF.